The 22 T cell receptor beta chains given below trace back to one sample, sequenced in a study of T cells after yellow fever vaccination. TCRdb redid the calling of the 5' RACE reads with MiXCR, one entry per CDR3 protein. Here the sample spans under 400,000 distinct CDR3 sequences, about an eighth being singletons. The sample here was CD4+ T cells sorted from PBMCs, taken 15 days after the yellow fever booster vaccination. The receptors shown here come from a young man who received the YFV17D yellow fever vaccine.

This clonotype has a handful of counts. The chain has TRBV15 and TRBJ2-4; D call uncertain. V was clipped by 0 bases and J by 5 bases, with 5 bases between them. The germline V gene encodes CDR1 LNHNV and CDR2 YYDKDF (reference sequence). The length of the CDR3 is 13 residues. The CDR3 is CATSRDKQNIQYF. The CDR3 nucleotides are TGTGCCACCAGCAGAGATAAACAAAACATTCAGTACTTC.

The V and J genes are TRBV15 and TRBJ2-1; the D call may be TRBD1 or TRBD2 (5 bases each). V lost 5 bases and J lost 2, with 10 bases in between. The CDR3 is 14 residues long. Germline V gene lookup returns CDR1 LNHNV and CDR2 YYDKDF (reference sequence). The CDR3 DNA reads TGTGCCACCAGCGTGAGGGGCGCCTACAATGAGCAGTTCTTC. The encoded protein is CATSVRGAYNEQFF.

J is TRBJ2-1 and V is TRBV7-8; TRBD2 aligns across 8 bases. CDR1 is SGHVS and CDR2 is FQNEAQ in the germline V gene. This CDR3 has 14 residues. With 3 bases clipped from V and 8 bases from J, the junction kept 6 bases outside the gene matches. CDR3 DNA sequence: TGTGCCAGCAGCTTCCGGACTAGCCCGTATGAGCAGTTCTTC. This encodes CASSFRTSPYEQFF.

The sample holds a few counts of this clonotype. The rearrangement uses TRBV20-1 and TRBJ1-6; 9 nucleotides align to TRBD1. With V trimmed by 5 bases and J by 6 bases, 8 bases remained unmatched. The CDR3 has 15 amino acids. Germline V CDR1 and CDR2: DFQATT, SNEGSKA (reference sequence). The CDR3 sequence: CSARRGTGSNSPLHF. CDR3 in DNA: TGCAGTGCTCGGAGAGGGACAGGGAGTAATTCACCCCTCCACTTT.

The CDR3: CATSGQLSTDTQYF. The CDR3 nucleotides read TGTGCCACCTCGGGACAACTAAGCACAGATACGCAGTATTTT. This rearrangement joins TRBV10-3 to TRBJ2-3; tentatively, D is TRBD1 (6 bases). CDR3 length: 14 residues. CDR1 and CDR2 from the germline V gene are ENHRY and SYGVKD. The V and J ends lost 10 bases and 0 bases respectively, with 14 bases between them.

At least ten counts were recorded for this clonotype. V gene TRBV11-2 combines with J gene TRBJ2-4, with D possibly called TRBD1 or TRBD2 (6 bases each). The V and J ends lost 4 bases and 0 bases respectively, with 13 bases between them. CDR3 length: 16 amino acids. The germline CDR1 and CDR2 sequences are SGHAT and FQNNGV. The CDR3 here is CASSSRGATAKNIQYF. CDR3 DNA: TGTGCCAGCAGCTCAAGGGGGGCGACAGCCAAAAACATTCAGTACTTC.

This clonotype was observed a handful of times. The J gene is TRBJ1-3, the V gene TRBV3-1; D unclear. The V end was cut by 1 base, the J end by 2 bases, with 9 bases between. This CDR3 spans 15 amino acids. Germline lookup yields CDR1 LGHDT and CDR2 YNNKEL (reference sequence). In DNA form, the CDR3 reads TGTGCCAGCAGCCAAGGGCCCAGGCCTGGAAACACCATATATTTT. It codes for CASSQGPRPGNTIYF.

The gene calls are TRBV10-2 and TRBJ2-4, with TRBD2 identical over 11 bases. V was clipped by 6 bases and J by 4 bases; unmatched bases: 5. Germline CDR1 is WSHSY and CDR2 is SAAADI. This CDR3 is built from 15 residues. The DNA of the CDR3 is TGCGCCAGCAGGGCAACTAGCGGGGGAAAAAACATTCAGTACTTC. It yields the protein CASRATSGGKNIQYF.

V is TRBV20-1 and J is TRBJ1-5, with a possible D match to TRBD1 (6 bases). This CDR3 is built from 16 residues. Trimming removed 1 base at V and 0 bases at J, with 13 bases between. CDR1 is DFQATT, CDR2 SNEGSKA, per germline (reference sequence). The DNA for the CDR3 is TGCAGTGCTAGAGCGGGGACACACTATAGCAATCAGCCCCAGCATTTT. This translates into CSARAGTHYSNQPQHF.

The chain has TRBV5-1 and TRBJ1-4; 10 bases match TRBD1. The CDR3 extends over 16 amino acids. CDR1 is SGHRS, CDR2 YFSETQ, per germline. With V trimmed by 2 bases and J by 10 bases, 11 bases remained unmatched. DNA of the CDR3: TGCGCCAGCAGCTTACGACAGGGGGCAGGAATAGGAAAACTGTTTTTT. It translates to CASSLRQGAGIGKLFF.

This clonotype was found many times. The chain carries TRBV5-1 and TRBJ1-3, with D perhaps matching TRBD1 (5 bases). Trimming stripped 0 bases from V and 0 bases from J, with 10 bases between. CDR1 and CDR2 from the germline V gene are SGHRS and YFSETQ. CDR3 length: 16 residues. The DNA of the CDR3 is TGCGCCAGCAGCTTGGCAGGGTCCCCCTCTGGAAACACCATATATTTT. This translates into CASSLAGSPSGNTIYF.

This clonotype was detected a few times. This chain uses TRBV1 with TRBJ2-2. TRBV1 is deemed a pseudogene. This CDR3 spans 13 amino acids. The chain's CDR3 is CTSSQDRTGELFF. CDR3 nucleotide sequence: TGCACCAGCAGCCAAGATAGGACCGGGGAGCTGTTTTTT.

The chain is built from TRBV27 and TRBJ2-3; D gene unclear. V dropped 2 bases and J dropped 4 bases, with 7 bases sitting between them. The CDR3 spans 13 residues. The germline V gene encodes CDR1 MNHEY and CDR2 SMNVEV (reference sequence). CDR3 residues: CASSLTYADTQYF. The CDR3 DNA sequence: TGTGCCAGCAGTTTAACGTATGCAGATACGCAGTATTTT.

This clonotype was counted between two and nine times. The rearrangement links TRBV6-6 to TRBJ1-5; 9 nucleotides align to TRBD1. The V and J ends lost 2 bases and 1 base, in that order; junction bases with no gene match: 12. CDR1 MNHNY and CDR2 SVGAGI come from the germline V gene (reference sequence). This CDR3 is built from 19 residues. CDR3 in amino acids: CASSYPKGQGMESNQPQHF. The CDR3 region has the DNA TGTGCCAGCAGTTACCCGAAGGGACAGGGAATGGAAAGCAATCAGCCCCAGCATTTT.

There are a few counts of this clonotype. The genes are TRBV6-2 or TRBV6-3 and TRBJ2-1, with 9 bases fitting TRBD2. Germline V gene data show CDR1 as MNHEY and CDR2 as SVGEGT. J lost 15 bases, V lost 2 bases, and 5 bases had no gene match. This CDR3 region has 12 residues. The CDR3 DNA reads TGTGCCAGCAGTTACGATAGCGGGGGACCGTTCTTC. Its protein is CASSYDSGGPFF.

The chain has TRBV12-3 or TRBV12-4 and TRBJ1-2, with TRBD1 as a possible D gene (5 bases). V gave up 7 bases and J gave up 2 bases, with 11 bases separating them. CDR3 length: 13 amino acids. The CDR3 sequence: CASTPRQNYGYTF. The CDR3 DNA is TGTGCCAGCACTCCTAGACAGAACTATGGCTACACCTTC.

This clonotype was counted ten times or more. The CDR3 spells CASSLDGTSGGRELFF. CDR3 bases: TGTGCCAGCAGCTTAGATGGGACTAGCGGGGGAAGGGAGCTGTTTTTT. The rearrangement joins TRBV7-2 to TRBJ2-2, with 14 positions matching TRBD2. The CDR3 contains 16 residues. After removal of 1 base from V and 9 bases from J, the junction contained 4 bases not matched to a gene. Germline lookup yields CDR1 SGHTA and CDR2 FQGNSA.

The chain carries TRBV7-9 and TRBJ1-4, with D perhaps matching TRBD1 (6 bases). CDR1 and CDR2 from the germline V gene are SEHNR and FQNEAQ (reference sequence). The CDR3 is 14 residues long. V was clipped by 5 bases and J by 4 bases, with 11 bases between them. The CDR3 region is CASSQDSYNEKLFF. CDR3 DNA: TGTGCCAGCAGCCAGGACAGCTATAATGAAAAACTGTTTTTT. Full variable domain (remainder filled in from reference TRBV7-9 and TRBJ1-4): DTGVSQNPRHKITKRGQNVTFRCDPISEHNRLYWYRQTLGQGPEFLTYFQNEAQLEKSRLLSDRFSAERPKGSFSTLEIQRTEQGDSAMYLCASSQDSYNEKLFFGSGTQLSVL.

The chain's CDR3 is CASSLAGTAYEQYF. CDR3 coding DNA: TGCGCCAGCAGCTTGGCCGGGACAGCCTACGAGCAGTACTTC. The gene calls are TRBV5-1 and TRBJ2-7, with 7 bases lining up with TRBD1. Losses at the gene ends were 0 bases for V and 2 bases for J; bases not matched to a gene: 2. There are 14 residues in the CDR3. Germline CDR1 reads SGHRS; CDR2 reads YFSETQ.

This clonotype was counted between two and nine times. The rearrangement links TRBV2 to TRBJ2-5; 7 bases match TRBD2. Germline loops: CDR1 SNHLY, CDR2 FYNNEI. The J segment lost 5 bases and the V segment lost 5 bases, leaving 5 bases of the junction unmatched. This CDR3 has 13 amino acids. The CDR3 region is CASSKSGEETQYF. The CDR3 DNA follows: TGTGCCAGCAGTAAGAGCGGGGAGGAGACCCAGTACTTC. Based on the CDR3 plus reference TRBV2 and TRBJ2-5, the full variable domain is EPEVTQTPSHQVTQMGQEVILRCVPISNHLYFYWYRQILGQKVEFLVSFYNNEISEKSEIFDDQFSVERPDGSNFTLKIRSTKLEDSAMYFCASSKSGEETQYFGPGTRLLVL.

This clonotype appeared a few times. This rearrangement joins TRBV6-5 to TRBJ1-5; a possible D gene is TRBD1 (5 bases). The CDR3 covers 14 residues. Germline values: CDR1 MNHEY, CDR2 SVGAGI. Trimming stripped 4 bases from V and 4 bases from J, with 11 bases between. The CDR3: CASSFDSTNQPQHF. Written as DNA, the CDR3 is TGTGCCAGCAGTTTCGACAGTACGAATCAGCCCCAGCATTTT.

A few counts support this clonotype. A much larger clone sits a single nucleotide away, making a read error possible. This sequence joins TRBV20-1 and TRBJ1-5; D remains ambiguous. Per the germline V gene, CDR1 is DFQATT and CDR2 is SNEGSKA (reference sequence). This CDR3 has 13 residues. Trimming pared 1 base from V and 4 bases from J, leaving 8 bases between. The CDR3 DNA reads TGCAGTGCTAGAGGCAGCGGAAATCAGCCCCAGCATTTT. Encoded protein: CSARGSGNQPQHF.